The source of this TCR beta chain is a study of T cell responses to AZD1222 COVID-19 vaccine. Generated by immunoSEQ multiplex PCR, the TCRdb table keeps only in-frame clones and is missing some. The repertoire holds some 110,000 clones, with more than 70% as singletons. This receptor was identified in an adult who received the AZD1222 COVID-19 vaccine. The sample in question was peripheral blood, obtained 28 days after the second AZD1222 dose.

The CDR3 DNA follows: TGTGCCAGCAGCTTAGTGGCAGGGTCGCAAGAGACCCAGTACTTC. It yields the protein CASSLVAGSQETQYF. The chain is built from TRBV7-2 and TRBJ2-5, with D maybe TRBD1 (5 bases). V was trimmed by 1 base and J by 2 bases, leaving 11 bases between them. CDR3 length: 15 amino acids. The germline V gene encodes CDR1 SGHTA and CDR2 FQGNSA.